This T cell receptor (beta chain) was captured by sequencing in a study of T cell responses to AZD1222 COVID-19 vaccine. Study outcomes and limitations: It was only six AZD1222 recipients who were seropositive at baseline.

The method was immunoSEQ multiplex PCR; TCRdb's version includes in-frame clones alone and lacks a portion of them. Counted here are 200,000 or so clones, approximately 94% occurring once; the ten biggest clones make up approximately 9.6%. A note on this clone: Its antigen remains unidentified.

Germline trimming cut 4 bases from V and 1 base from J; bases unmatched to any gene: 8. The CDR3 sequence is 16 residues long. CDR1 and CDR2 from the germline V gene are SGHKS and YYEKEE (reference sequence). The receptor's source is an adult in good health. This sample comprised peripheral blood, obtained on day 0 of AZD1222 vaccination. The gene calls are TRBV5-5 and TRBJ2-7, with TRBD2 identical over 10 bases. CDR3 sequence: CASSPPLAGVSYEQYF. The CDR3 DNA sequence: TGTGCCAGCAGCCCACCTCTAGCGGGAGTTTCCTACGAGCAGTACTTC.